This TCR beta chain was captured in a study of cytomegalovirus exposure and HLA in healthy donors. Whole-study findings and limits: Analysis performed later found about 17,000 TCR beta sequences associated with HLA alleles at 0.05 false discovery rate. Indistinguishability led to the exclusion of some V segments, TRBV6-2 and TRBV6-3 included.

Primers: 60 Vbeta forward and 13 Jbeta reverse. Method: immunoSEQ multiplex PCR; TCRdb's copy keeps in-frame clones and lacks some. The repertoire consists of some 180,000 clones, with around three quarters occurring once and the leading ten covering nearly 4.5%. Germline V lookup: CDR1 SSHAT, CDR2 FNYEAQ (reference sequence). The CDR3 extends over 14 amino acids. V gave up 1 base and J gave up 4 bases, with 10 bases separating them. As concerns this clone: What it recognizes is unknown.

This TCR was recovered from a woman aged 30 to 39 in good health and CMV-seropositive. Material: PBMCs. The chain carries TRBV7-7 and TRBJ2-5; TRBD1 might be the D (6 bases). The CDR3 DNA is TGTGCCAGCAGCTTAGGGGGGACACTAGAGACCCAGTACTTC. This codes for CASSLGGTLETQYF.